This is a list of T cell receptor beta chains from one sample in a study of cytomegalovirus exposure and HLA in healthy donors. Assay used: immunoSEQ multiplex PCR; TCRdb lists only in-frame clones, some missing. The profile shows under 400,000 clones, over 75% of them singletons. Specimen: PBMCs. All receptors derive from a man aged 25-45 years in good health and CMV-seronegative. Both conserved end residues are trimmed from each CDR3.

cdr3_aa: ASSQDARGPEGGHYGYT
j_call: TRBJ1-2
cdr3_length: 17
v_call: TRBV4-3

cdr3_aa: ASSLGRGRGNEQF
j_call: TRBJ2-1
cdr3_length: 13
v_call: TRBV7-2

cdr3_aa: AIKVAGEETQY
j_call: TRBJ2-5
cdr3_length: 11
v_call: TRBV10-3

cdr3_aa: ASSPPGTIYEQY
j_call: TRBJ2-7
cdr3_length: 12
v_call: TRBV7-9

cdr3_aa: ASSPGLAFYEQY
j_call: TRBJ2-7
cdr3_length: 12
v_call: TRBV2

cdr3_aa: ASSITPGGHEQY
j_call: TRBJ2-7
cdr3_length: 12
v_call: TRBV19

cdr3_aa: ASSSARTELSYEQY
j_call: TRBJ2-7
cdr3_length: 14
v_call: TRBV7-9

cdr3_aa: ASSQLAGSNEQF
j_call: TRBJ2-1
cdr3_length: 12
v_call: TRBV6-4

cdr3_aa: ASSENRGLMNTEAF
j_call: TRBJ1-1
cdr3_length: 14
v_call: TRBV7-6

cdr3_aa: ASSELAGGPLFTDTQY
j_call: TRBJ2-3
cdr3_length: 16
v_call: TRBV10-2

cdr3_aa: ASSDKGRGYGYT
j_call: TRBJ1-2
cdr3_length: 12
v_call: TRBV5-8

cdr3_aa: ASSLPGQPNEKLF
j_call: TRBJ1-4
cdr3_length: 13
v_call: TRBV7-8

cdr3_aa: ASSPGPSSYNEQF
j_call: TRBJ2-1
cdr3_length: 13
v_call: TRBV18

cdr3_aa: ASSPGTVYGYT
j_call: TRBJ1-2
cdr3_length: 11
v_call: TRBV9

cdr3_aa: ASRRAGDNNEQF
j_call: TRBJ2-1
cdr3_length: 12
v_call: TRBV5-4

cdr3_aa: ASSPFSGNTIY
j_call: TRBJ1-3
cdr3_length: 11
v_call: TRBV19

cdr3_aa: ASSQDRGRTEAF
j_call: TRBJ1-1
cdr3_length: 12
v_call: TRBV7-2

cdr3_aa: ASSYRGSEQF
j_call: TRBJ2-1
cdr3_length: 10
v_call: TRBV6-5

cdr3_aa: ASSGYLYGLDNEQF
j_call: TRBJ2-1
cdr3_length: 14
v_call: TRBV6-1

cdr3_aa: ASSPRDSYEQY
j_call: TRBJ2-7
cdr3_length: 11
v_call: TRBV18

cdr3_aa: ASSVGERGGFSYNEQF
j_call: TRBJ2-1
cdr3_length: 16
v_call: TRBV9

cdr3_aa: ASSAGQGDYRTEAF
j_call: TRBJ1-1
cdr3_length: 14
v_call: TRBV7-9

cdr3_aa: ASSLAGAGFGSPLH
j_call: TRBJ1-6
cdr3_length: 14
v_call: TRBV5-1

cdr3_aa: ASSYSGLTYQETQY
j_call: TRBJ2-5
cdr3_length: 14
v_call: TRBV6-5

cdr3_aa: AISEGRGGYT
j_call: TRBJ1-2
cdr3_length: 10
v_call: TRBV10-3

cdr3_aa: ASSPPSSSHYEQY
j_call: TRBJ2-7
cdr3_length: 13
v_call: TRBV18

cdr3_aa: ASSWGLAGTGELF
j_call: TRBJ2-2
cdr3_length: 13
v_call: TRBV5-4

cdr3_aa: ASSLEKGQINTEAF
j_call: TRBJ1-1
cdr3_length: 14
v_call: TRBV5-6

cdr3_aa: ATSRGGFTDTQY
j_call: TRBJ2-3
cdr3_length: 12
v_call: TRBV15

cdr3_aa: ASSPQGRNSPLH
j_call: TRBJ1-6
cdr3_length: 12
v_call: TRBV2